These T cell receptor beta chains were read from a single sample in a study of T cell repertoires in cytomegalovirus infection. TCRdb called the reads again in MiXCR, with one record for every CDR3 protein. The sample records 350,000 to 550,000 distinct CDR3 sequences, under 40% being singletons. The specimen sequenced was PBMCs. The receptors were gathered from a human donor in good health (CMV status not recorded). Some clones in this sample may be carry-over from other donors' samples. Both conserved end residues are part of each CDR3. A D gene is named only where the DNA matches it firmly. Not every row has a clone size; where given, it reads once, few, many or a size class.

v_gene: TRBV7-3
j_gene: TRBJ2-1
d_gene: TRBD1
abundance: NA
CDR3nt: TGTGCCATAAGCTTCAACAGGGGATCCTACCATGAGCAGTTCTTC
CDR3aa: CAISFNRGSYHEQFF

v_gene: TRBV14
j_gene: TRBJ2-5
d_gene: NA
abundance: NA
CDR3nt: TGTGCCAGCAGCCAAGTGGGGCGGAGGGAGACCCAGTACTTC
CDR3aa: CASSQVGRRETQYF

v_gene: TRBV14
j_gene: TRBJ1-1
d_gene: NA
abundance: NA
CDR3nt: TGTGCCAGCAGCCACGGACCCTGGGGTACTGAAGCTTTCTTT
CDR3aa: CASSHGPWGTEAFF

v_gene: TRBV6-5
j_gene: TRBJ2-7
d_gene: NA
abundance: NA
CDR3nt: TGTGCCAGCAGTCGTGGACTGAGCTCCTACGAGCAGTACTTC
CDR3aa: CASSRGLSSYEQYF

v_gene: TRBV7-8
j_gene: TRBJ2-5
d_gene: TRBD1
abundance: many
CDR3nt: TGTGCCAGCAGCCTGACAGGGCCTGAGACCCAGTACTTC
CDR3aa: CASSLTGPETQYF

v_gene: TRBV7-2
j_gene: TRBJ1-5
d_gene: NA
abundance: few
CDR3nt: TGTGCCAGCAGCACCGGGGTAAATAGCAATCAGCCCCAGCATTTT
CDR3aa: CASSTGVNSNQPQHF

v_gene: TRBV15
j_gene: TRBJ2-5
d_gene: NA
abundance: few
CDR3nt: TGTGCCACCAGCAGAGATCAGGGCTCTTTAGAGACCCAGTACTTC
CDR3aa: CATSRDQGSLETQYF

v_gene: TRBV6-6
j_gene: TRBJ1-5
d_gene: NA
abundance: NA
CDR3nt: TGTGCCAGCTGGGGGCCACAAGGGAGGGCCTATCAGCCCCAGCATTTT
CDR3aa: CASWGPQGRAYQPQHF

v_gene: TRBV7-2
j_gene: TRBJ1-2
d_gene: TRBD1
abundance: many
CDR3nt: TGTGCCAGCAGCTTAGCGACAGGGTCCTATGGCTACACCTTC
CDR3aa: CASSLATGSYGYTF

v_gene: TRBV13
j_gene: TRBJ2-1
d_gene: TRBD2
abundance: NA
CDR3nt: TGTGCCAGCAGCTTGACTAGCGGGGGAGGTAGTAATGAGCAGTTCTTC
CDR3aa: CASSLTSGGGSNEQFF

v_gene: TRBV7-8
j_gene: TRBJ2-7
d_gene: NA
abundance: many
CDR3nt: TGTGCCAGCAGCCCGGGGCTAGCCGACGAGCAGTACTTC
CDR3aa: CASSPGLADEQYF

v_gene: TRBV4-1
j_gene: TRBJ2-5
d_gene: NA
abundance: NA
CDR3nt: TGCGCCAGCAGCCAAGATATGAGGCTTCAAGAGACCCAGTACTTC
CDR3aa: CASSQDMRLQETQYF

v_gene: TRBV12-3/TRBV12-4
j_gene: TRBJ1-6
d_gene: NA
abundance: few
CDR3nt: TGTGCCAGCAGTTTAGGAGGAACGGAGAATTCACCCCTCCACTTT
CDR3aa: CASSLGGTENSPLHF

v_gene: TRBV11-1
j_gene: TRBJ2-7
d_gene: NA
abundance: few
CDR3nt: TGTGCCAGCAGCTCTAGGACGTCCGAGCAGTACTTC
CDR3aa: CASSSRTSEQYF